The 22 T cell receptor beta chains reported below all come from one sample, sequenced in a study of OX40 agonist ivuxolimab in advanced cancers. Profiling relied on immunoSEQ multiplex PCR, and the TCRdb table lists in-frame clones only, not all of them. The sample contains tens of thousands of clones, about 89% of which appear only once. The specimen comprised CD4+ or CD8+ T cells sorted from blood, sampled in a trial of the OX40 agonist ivuxolimab. The receptors stem from an adult with an advanced solid tumor such as melanoma, head and neck, liver or kidney cancer.

The chain is built from TRBV4-3 and TRBJ2-7, with TRBD1 identical over 10 bases. V was pared by 3 bases and J by 3 bases, with 2 bases of the junction left unmatched. The germline CDR1 and CDR2 sequences are LGHNA and YSLEER. This CDR3 is built from 14 residues. CDR3 residues: CASSQGQGNYEQYF. In DNA form, the CDR3 reads TGCGCCAGCAGCCAGGGACAGGGGAACTACGAGCAGTACTTC.

CDR3 loop: CAISFTDDSNQPQHF. DNA for the CDR3: TGTGCCATCAGTTTCACGGATGATTCCAATCAGCCCCAGCATTTT. The V call is TRBV10-3, the J call TRBJ1-5; D is unresolved. This CDR3 comprises 15 residues. V was clipped by 5 bases and J by 3 bases, with 14 bases between them. CDR1 ENHRY and CDR2 SYGVKD come from the germline V gene.

The chain has TRBV7-2 and TRBJ2-7, with a possible D match to TRBD2 (6 bases). The V end was cut by 5 bases, the J end by 0 bases, with 8 bases between. The CDR3 is 13 amino acids. Per the germline V gene, CDR1 is SGHTA and CDR2 is FQGNSA. CDR3 DNA sequence: TGTGCCAGCAGCCCTAGCGTCTCCTACGAGCAGTACTTC. Translated: CASSPSVSYEQYF. Drawing the rest from reference TRBV7-2 and TRBJ2-7, the complete variable domain is GAGVSQSPSNKVTEKGKDVELRCDPISGHTALYWYRQSLGQGLEFLIYFQGNSAPDKSGLPSDRFSAERTGGSVSTLTIQRTQQEDSAVYLCASSPSVSYEQYFGPGTRLTVT.

The chain joins TRBV9 to TRBJ1-1, with a weak D call TRBD1 (6 bases). V shed 1 base and J shed 4 bases, with 8 bases lying between them. The CDR3 covers 13 residues. Germline CDR1 SGDLS, CDR2 YYNGEE. The CDR3 loop reads CASSVKGGTEAFF. The CDR3 DNA reads as TGTGCCAGCAGCGTAAAGGGGGGCACTGAAGCTTTCTTT.

The DNA of the CDR3 is TGTGCCAGCAGCCCCCGGGGACTAGCGGGAGGGCCTAGGACCGGGGAGCTGTTTTTT. Its protein product is CASSPRGLAGGPRTGELFF. The chain uses TRBV5-6 and TRBJ2-2; 16 nucleotides match TRBD2. This CDR3 spans 19 amino acids. J lost 5 bases, V lost 4 bases, and 11 bases had no gene match. Germline V gene sequence: CDR1 SGHDT, CDR2 YYEEEE.

This chain connects TRBV5-6 to TRBJ2-7, with D perhaps assigned TRBD1 or TRBD2 (5 bases each). V shed 2 bases and J shed 9 bases, with 15 bases lying between them. Germline assignment: CDR1 SGHDT and CDR2 YYEEEE. The CDR3 runs to 13 residues. Written as DNA, the CDR3 is TGTGCCAGCAGCTTTACCGGGACCCAGAGGCAGTACTTC. Translated: CASSFTGTQRQYF. The full variable domain, rest sourced from reference TRBV5-6 and TRBJ2-7, is DAGVTQSPTHLIKTRGQQVTLRCSPKSGHDTVSWYQQALGQGPQFIFQYYEEEERQRGNFPDRFSGHQFPNYSSELNVNALLLGDSALYLCASSFTGTQRQYFGPGTRLTVT.

CDR3 nucleotide sequence: TGCGCCAGCAGCCAAGGCAGCTCTGGAAACACCATATATTTT. It codes for CASSQGSSGNTIYF. The rearrangement joins TRBV4-3 to TRBJ1-3; unclear D gene. CDR1 LGHNA and CDR2 YSLEER come from the germline V gene. The V and J ends lost 1 base and 0 bases respectively, with 4 bases between them. CDR3 size: 14 residues.

A few counts support this clone. The chain combines TRBV28 with TRBJ2-2; 7 positions match TRBD1. V dropped 5 bases and J dropped 5; count of bases not matched to a gene: 14. This CDR3 has 17 amino acids. Germline V gives CDR1 MDHEN, CDR2 SYDVKM. CDR3 sequence: CASSPEGQGVRTGELFF. The CDR3 DNA is TGTGCCAGCAGTCCCGAGGGCCAGGGGGTGAGAACCGGGGAGCTGTTTTTT.

The chain has TRBV20-1 and TRBJ1-2; D remains ambiguous. V gave up 0 bases and J gave up 9 bases, with 8 bases separating them. CDR3 size: 11 residues. In germline, CDR1 is DFQATT, CDR2 SNEGSKA (reference sequence). In DNA, the CDR3 is TGCAGTGCTAGAGATATGGGAAGCTACACCTTC. This sequence encodes CSARDMGSYTF.

The chain has TRBV28 and TRBJ1-1; 7 bases match TRBD1. The CDR3 consists of 16 residues. V shed 4 bases and J 6 bases; nucleotides not matched to a gene: 14. The germline V gene encodes CDR1 MDHEN and CDR2 SYDVKM. The chain's CDR3 is CASSSPGPNQGAEAFF. Here the CDR3 DNA reads TGTGCCAGCAGTTCGCCGGGCCCCAACCAGGGGGCTGAAGCTTTCTTT.

The rearrangement uses TRBV2 and TRBJ2-5; D is uncertain. The tail of the sequence fits TRBJ2-7 better, so the J call may be wrong. In germline, CDR1 is SNHLY, CDR2 FYNNEI. The CDR3 contains 13 residues. CDR3 DNA: TGTGCCAGCAGTGACCTAACTAACTACGAGCAGTACTTC. Translation: CASSDLTNYEQYF.

The rearrangement joins TRBV7-3 to TRBJ2-7; 13 bases agree with TRBD2. J lost 2 bases, V lost 1 base, and 8 bases had no gene match. Germline V lookup: CDR1 SGHTA, CDR2 FQGTGA. The CDR3 covers 18 residues. DNA of the CDR3: TGTGCCAGCAGCTTAAGAGGGACTAGCGGGATCAAGACCTACGAGCAGTACTTC. Translation: CASSLRGTSGIKTYEQYF.

The chain is built from TRBV5-1 and TRBJ1-4; 8 nucleotides line up with TRBD1. This CDR3 region has 18 residues. Germline V gene data show CDR1 as SGHRS and CDR2 as YFSETQ. Unmatched junction bases numbered 15, after V lost 4 bases and J lost 4 bases. CDR3 sequence: CASSPREWTGKNNEKLFF. DNA of the CDR3: TGCGCCAGCAGCCCCCGGGAGTGGACAGGGAAAAATAATGAAAAACTGTTTTTT.

As regards this clone: This sample also contains other DNA sequences that code for the same CDR3. This sequence joins TRBV6-5 and TRBJ1-1; 8 bases map to TRBD1. V dropped 7 bases and J dropped 1; count of bases not matched to a gene: 2. CDR3 size: 13 residues. The V gene's germline CDR1 is MNHEY and CDR2 SVGAGI. DNA of the CDR3: TGTGCCAGCACCGACAGGGGGAACACTGAAGCTTTCTTT. The encoded protein is CASTDRGNTEAFF.

This chain joins TRBV19 and TRBJ2-7, with 10 positions matching TRBD2. Unmatched junction bases numbered 8, after V lost 3 bases and J lost 6 bases. Germline CDR1 is LNHDA and CDR2 is SQIVND (reference sequence). The CDR3 covers 15 residues. DNA for the CDR3: TGTGCCAGTAGTATTATATCTAGCGGGAGAATCGAGCAGTACTTC. Translated: CASSIISSGRIEQYF.

The rearrangement links TRBV18 to TRBJ2-7; D is unclear. There are 13 residues in the CDR3. The V gene's germline CDR1 is KGHSH and CDR2 LQKENI. Trimming removed 2 bases at V and 6 bases at J, with 11 bases between. Here the CDR3 DNA reads TGTGCCAGCTCACCAGGGATTGTAGGCGAGCAGTACTTC. Its translation: CASSPGIVGEQYF.

The chain carries TRBV7-2 and TRBJ1-2; 9 nucleotides align to TRBD1. J lost 8 bases, V lost 7 bases, and 8 bases had no gene match. Germline CDR1 SGHTA, CDR2 FQGNSA. The CDR3 consists of 13 residues. The CDR3 nucleotides are TGTGCCAGCACCCCGGGACAGGGAGGAGGCTACACCTTC. This gives the protein CASTPGQGGGYTF. Full variable domain (outside the CDR3, taken from reference TRBV7-2 and TRBJ1-2): GAGVSQSPSNKVTEKGKDVELRCDPISGHTALYWYRQSLGQGLEFLIYFQGNSAPDKSGLPSDRFSAERTGGSVSTLTIQRTQQEDSAVYLCASTPGQGGGYTFGSGTRLTVV.

The J gene is TRBJ1-3, the V gene TRBV6-1, with D possibly TRBD1 on 5 matching bases. Between the trimmed V and J ends, which lost 5 bases and 0 bases, there was a span of 11 bases. The CDR3 spans 15 residues. Germline V gene data show CDR1 as MNHNS and CDR2 as SASEGT. CDR3 DNA: TGTGCCAGCAGTACAGGCTCTAGCTCTGGAAACACCATATATTTT. Translation: CASSTGSSSGNTIYF.

This rearrangement joins TRBV19 to TRBJ1-3; D gene ambiguous. Trimming pared 4 bases from V and 0 bases from J, leaving 10 bases between. The CDR3 extends over 15 amino acids. Germline V gene data show CDR1 as LNHDA and CDR2 as SQIVND (reference sequence). The CDR3 bases are TGTGCCAGTAGTAGTGCAGTAAGCTCTGGAAACACCATATATTTT. Protein product: CASSSAVSSGNTIYF.

The V and J genes are TRBV7-9 and TRBJ2-4; D is tentatively TRBD1 or TRBD2 (5 bases each). Deletions cut 8 bases from V and 7 bases from J, with 21 bases between. Per germline, CDR1 SEHNR and CDR2 FQNEAQ (reference sequence). The CDR3 totals 15 residues. CDR3 amino acids: CASGAGIGSRNIQYF. CDR3 nucleotide sequence: TGTGCCAGCGGGGCCGGGATTGGGTCAAGGAACATTCAGTACTTC.

The rearrangement joins TRBV27 to TRBJ1-5; no clear D. Trimming removed 0 bases from V and 0 bases from J, with 9 bases in between. This CDR3 region has 16 residues. The germline V gene has CDR1 MNHEY and CDR2 SMNVEV (reference sequence). This CDR3 reads CASSLSLDYSNQPQHF. In DNA form, the CDR3 reads TGTGCCAGCAGTTTATCGCTAGATTATAGCAATCAGCCCCAGCATTTT.

The chain has TRBV5-5 and TRBJ1-4, with D hard to call. The ends were cut back, 3 bases at V and 3 bases at J, with 9 bases in the middle. CDR1 is SGHKS and CDR2 is YYEKEE in the germline V gene (reference sequence). This CDR3 comprises 14 residues. CDR3: CASSSRAPNEKLFF. The CDR3 DNA reads as TGTGCCAGCAGCTCAAGGGCCCCTAATGAAAAACTGTTTTTT.